The rows below give T cell receptor beta chains drawn from one sample of a study of blood T cell repertoires in COVID-19. Clones were read by immunoSEQ multiplex PCR, and TCRdb kept only the in-frame ones, dropping some. The data contain hundreds of thousands of clones, around 84% of them seen just once; the ten biggest clones take up about 2.9%. The sample was peripheral blood. Receptor source: a man between 60 and 75 years old with acute or convalescent COVID-19. CDR3s include the opening cysteine and the closing phenylalanine or tryptophan. D genes are given only for firm matches. Rows give clone size only sometimes, using once, few, many, or a class for an expanded clone.

abundance: NA; v_gene: TRBV2; j_gene: TRBJ2-2; d_gene: NA; CDR3aa: CASMGNRATGELFF; CDR3nt: TGTGCCAGCATGGGGAACAGGGCAACCGGGGAGCTGTTTTTT
abundance: NA; v_gene: TRBV5-1; j_gene: TRBJ2-1; d_gene: NA; CDR3aa: CASSWKGNEQFF; CDR3nt: TGCGCCAGCAGCTGGAAGGGGAATGAGCAGTTCTTC
abundance: NA; v_gene: TRBV24-1; j_gene: TRBJ1-2; d_gene: TRBD1; CDR3aa: CATSDPGTGGGYTF; CDR3nt: TGTGCCACCAGTGATCCCGGGACAGGGGGAGGCTACACCTTC
abundance: NA; v_gene: TRBV9; j_gene: TRBJ2-2; d_gene: NA; CDR3aa: CASSLMRRGPTGELFF; CDR3nt: TGTGCCAGTAGCCTTATGCGGCGGGGGCCTACCGGGGAGCTGTTTTTT
abundance: NA; v_gene: TRBV14; j_gene: TRBJ2-1; d_gene: NA; CDR3aa: CASSQDQAERFF; CDR3nt: TGTGCCAGCAGCCAAGATCAGGCAGAGAGGTTCTTC
abundance: NA; v_gene: TRBV2; j_gene: TRBJ1-1; d_gene: TRBD1; CDR3aa: CASSVPPQGAKNTEAFF; CDR3nt: TGTGCCAGCAGTGTACCCCCACAGGGGGCCAAGAACACTGAAGCTTTCTTT
abundance: once; v_gene: TRBV2; j_gene: TRBJ2-5; d_gene: TRBD2; CDR3aa: CSSSGLAGGPQETQYF; CDR3nt: TGTTCCAGCAGTGGACTAGCGGGGGGCCCTCAAGAGACCCAGTACTTC
abundance: once; v_gene: TRBV9; j_gene: TRBJ1-1; d_gene: NA; CDR3aa: CASSVEVEGEAFF; CDR3nt: TGTGCCAGCAGCGTAGAGGTGGAGGGGGAAGCTTTCTTT
abundance: NA; v_gene: TRBV27; j_gene: TRBJ2-5; d_gene: TRBD2; CDR3aa: CASSSLAGGKETQYF; CDR3nt: TGTGCCAGCAGTTCACTAGCGGGGGGGAAGGAGACCCAGTACTTC
abundance: NA; v_gene: TRBV9; j_gene: TRBJ2-5; d_gene: TRBD2; CDR3aa: CASSVTSGGAETQYF; CDR3nt: TGTGCCAGCAGCGTAACTAGCGGGGGGGCGGAGACCCAGTACTTC
abundance: once; v_gene: TRBV18; j_gene: TRBJ2-7; d_gene: TRBD1; CDR3aa: CASRGRTGTYEQYF; CDR3nt: TGTGCCAGCCGGGGGAGGACAGGGACCTACGAGCAGTACTTC
abundance: NA; v_gene: TRBV24-1; j_gene: TRBJ2-2; d_gene: TRBD1; CDR3aa: CATSDPTFRTGGFTGELFF; CDR3nt: TGTGCCACCAGTGATCCCACCTTCAGGACAGGGGGCTTCACCGGGGAGCTGTTTTTT
abundance: few; v_gene: TRBV6-5; j_gene: TRBJ2-3; d_gene: NA; CDR3aa: CASSYLAPVGTDTQYF; CDR3nt: TGTGCCAGCAGTTATCTCGCACCGGTAGGCACAGATACGCAGTATTTT
abundance: NA; v_gene: TRBV30; j_gene: TRBJ1-1; d_gene: NA; CDR3aa: CAWSVLSGGTEAFF; CDR3nt: TGTGCCTGGAGTGTACTTTCCGGGGGCACTGAAGCTTTCTTT
abundance: once; v_gene: TRBV19; j_gene: TRBJ1-2; d_gene: NA; CDR3aa: CASSIRRQPANYGYTF; CDR3nt: TGTGCCAGTAGTATTAGAAGACAGCCAGCTAACTATGGCTACACCTTC
abundance: NA; v_gene: TRBV6-5; j_gene: TRBJ2-7; d_gene: TRBD1; CDR3aa: CASRERDRGEEQYF; CDR3nt: TGTGCCAGCAGGGAGAGGGACAGGGGCGAAGAGCAGTACTTC
abundance: NA; v_gene: TRBV7-4; j_gene: TRBJ1-5; d_gene: TRBD1; CDR3aa: CASSLAPRTGRNQPQHF; CDR3nt: TGTGCCAGCAGCTTAGCCCCGCGGACAGGGCGCAATCAGCCCCAGCATTTT
abundance: NA; v_gene: TRBV7-8; j_gene: TRBJ1-1; d_gene: NA; CDR3aa: CASSLAVTGNTEAFF; CDR3nt: TGTGCCAGCAGCTTAGCCGTAACGGGGAACACTGAAGCTTTCTTT
abundance: NA; v_gene: TRBV5-4; j_gene: TRBJ2-3; d_gene: NA; CDR3aa: CASSFMGSGADTQYF; CDR3nt: TGTGCCAGCAGCTTCATGGGGTCCGGGGCAGATACGCAGTATTTT
abundance: NA; v_gene: TRBV27; j_gene: TRBJ2-2; d_gene: NA; CDR3aa: CASHRGGELFF; CDR3nt: TGTGCCAGCCATCGCGGCGGGGAGCTGTTTTTT
abundance: once; v_gene: TRBV29-1; j_gene: TRBJ2-1; d_gene: NA; CDR3aa: CSVEVGQGGHEQFF; CDR3nt: TGCAGCGTTGAAGTTGGCCAGGGTGGCCATGAGCAGTTCTTC
abundance: few; v_gene: TRBV27; j_gene: TRBJ2-2; d_gene: TRBD2; CDR3aa: CASTFWGAGGPTGELFF; CDR3nt: TGTGCCAGCACCTTCTGGGGAGCGGGGGGGCCAACCGGGGAGCTGTTTTTT
abundance: NA; v_gene: TRBV18; j_gene: TRBJ1-1; d_gene: NA; CDR3aa: CASSPMTVNTEAFF; CDR3nt: TGTGCCAGCTCACCGATGACAGTTAACACTGAAGCTTTCTTT
abundance: few; v_gene: TRBV10-1; j_gene: TRBJ1-6; d_gene: NA; CDR3aa: CASSALGRDSPLHF; CDR3nt: TGCGCCAGCAGTGCTCTCGGTCGGGATTCACCCCTCCACTTT
abundance: NA; v_gene: TRBV27; j_gene: TRBJ2-1; d_gene: NA; CDR3aa: CASSLFDSNNEQFF; CDR3nt: TGTGCCAGCAGTTTATTCGACAGCAACAATGAGCAGTTCTTC
abundance: NA; v_gene: TRBV3-1/TRBV3-2; j_gene: TRBJ1-5; d_gene: NA; CDR3aa: CASSQSSGTSNQPQHF; CDR3nt: TGTGCCAGCAGCCAGAGTTCAGGGACAAGCAATCAGCCCCAGCATTTT
abundance: NA; v_gene: TRBV20-1; j_gene: TRBJ1-2; d_gene: NA; CDR3aa: CSASTTGSNYGYTF; CDR3nt: TGCAGTGCTAGTACAACAGGGTCTAACTATGGCTACACCTTC
abundance: NA; v_gene: TRBV7-2; j_gene: TRBJ2-3; d_gene: TRBD2; CDR3aa: CASSLTSGGLDTQYF; CDR3nt: TGTGCCAGCAGCTTAACTAGCGGGGGCCTAGATACGCAGTATTTT
abundance: NA; v_gene: TRBV7-9; j_gene: TRBJ1-1; d_gene: TRBD1; CDR3aa: CASSSGQGDTEAFF; CDR3nt: TGTGCCAGCAGCTCGGGACAGGGGGACACTGAAGCTTTCTTT
abundance: NA; v_gene: TRBV19; j_gene: TRBJ1-2; d_gene: TRBD1; CDR3aa: CASSNRRGLGGYTF; CDR3nt: TGTGCCAGTAGTAACCGAAGGGGGCTAGGGGGCTACACCTTC
abundance: NA; v_gene: TRBV11-2; j_gene: TRBJ1-2; d_gene: TRBD1; CDR3aa: CASSLGTGGWDGYTF; CDR3nt: TGTGCCAGCAGCTTAGGGACAGGGGGCTGGGATGGCTACACCTTC
abundance: NA; v_gene: TRBV19; j_gene: TRBJ1-1; d_gene: NA; CDR3aa: CASSIDGGTEAFF; CDR3nt: TGTGCCAGTAGTATAGACGGCGGCACTGAAGCTTTCTTT
abundance: NA; v_gene: TRBV19; j_gene: TRBJ2-2; d_gene: NA; CDR3aa: CASSLPPGELFF; CDR3nt: TGTGCCAGTAGTCTTCCCCCCGGGGAGCTGTTTTTT
abundance: NA; v_gene: TRBV7-6; j_gene: TRBJ2-3; d_gene: TRBD2; CDR3aa: CASSLKGLSTDTQYF; CDR3nt: TGTGCCAGCAGCTTAAAGGGACTAAGCACAGATACGCAGTATTTT
abundance: NA; v_gene: TRBV9; j_gene: TRBJ1-1; d_gene: NA; CDR3aa: CASSVAIGEMNTEAFF; CDR3nt: TGTGCCAGCAGCGTAGCTATTGGGGAGATGAACACTGAAGCTTTCTTT
abundance: NA; v_gene: TRBV21-1; j_gene: TRBJ1-2; d_gene: NA; CDR3aa: CASSKTTGCGYGYTF; CDR3nt: TGTGCCAGCAGCAAAACGACAGGATGCGGGTATGGCTACACCTTC
abundance: NA; v_gene: TRBV24-1; j_gene: TRBJ2-2; d_gene: TRBD1; CDR3aa: CATSDHRGTGELFF; CDR3nt: TGTGCCACCAGTGACCACAGGGGGACCGGGGAGCTGTTTTTT
abundance: NA; v_gene: TRBV19; j_gene: TRBJ2-2; d_gene: TRBD1; CDR3aa: CASTGTGYTGELFF; CDR3nt: TGTGCCAGCACCGGGACAGGGTACACCGGGGAGCTGTTTTTT
abundance: NA; v_gene: TRBV12-5; j_gene: TRBJ2-5; d_gene: TRBD1; CDR3aa: CASGLGQGTETQYF; CDR3nt: TGTGCTAGTGGTTTGGGACAGGGGACGGAGACCCAGTACTTC
abundance: NA; v_gene: TRBV6-5; j_gene: TRBJ2-3; d_gene: NA; CDR3aa: CASRAPGKLDTQYF; CDR3nt: TGTGCCAGCAGGGCCCCGGGGAAGTTAGATACGCAGTATTTT
abundance: NA; v_gene: TRBV4-1; j_gene: TRBJ2-6; d_gene: TRBD1; CDR3aa: CASSQRQGSGANVLTF; CDR3nt: TGCGCCAGCAGCCAACGACAGGGCTCTGGGGCCAACGTCCTGACTTTC
abundance: once; v_gene: TRBV19; j_gene: TRBJ1-6; d_gene: NA; CDR3aa: CASKQGYNSPLHF; CDR3nt: TGTGCCAGCAAACAGGGTTATAATTCACCCCTCCACTTT
abundance: NA; v_gene: TRBV5-1; j_gene: TRBJ2-7; d_gene: NA; CDR3aa: CASSLGGWGGSYEQYF; CDR3nt: TGCGCCAGCAGCTTGGGTGGTTGGGGCGGTTCCTACGAGCAGTACTTC
abundance: NA; v_gene: TRBV5-1; j_gene: TRBJ1-3; d_gene: TRBD1; CDR3aa: CASSVTLTGGSGNTIYF; CDR3nt: TGCGCCAGCAGCGTTACATTGACAGGGGGAAGTGGAAACACCATATATTTT
abundance: once; v_gene: TRBV19; j_gene: TRBJ2-5; d_gene: NA; CDR3aa: CASSSTGPETQYF; CDR3nt: TGTGCCAGTAGCTCTACAGGGCCAGAGACCCAGTACTTC
abundance: NA; v_gene: TRBV25-1; j_gene: TRBJ1-2; d_gene: NA; CDR3aa: CASSTRTEQYGYTF; CDR3nt: TGTGCCAGCAGTACCCGGACAGAGCAGTATGGCTACACCTTC